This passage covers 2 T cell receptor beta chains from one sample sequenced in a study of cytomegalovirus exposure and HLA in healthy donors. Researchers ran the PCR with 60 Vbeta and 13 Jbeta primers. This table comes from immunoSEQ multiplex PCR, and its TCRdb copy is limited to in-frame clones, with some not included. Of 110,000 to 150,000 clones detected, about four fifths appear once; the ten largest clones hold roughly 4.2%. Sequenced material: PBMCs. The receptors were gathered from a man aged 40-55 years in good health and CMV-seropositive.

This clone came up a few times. The CDR3 DNA sequence: TGTGCCAGCAGCCGAGATCCAGGTATGCAGCCCCAGCATTTT. Protein: CASSRDPGMQPQHF. This chain connects TRBV7-9 to TRBJ1-5; D call uncertain. The V and J ends lost 5 bases and 7 bases respectively, with 15 bases between them. In germline, CDR1 is SEHNR, CDR2 FQNEAQ (reference sequence). CDR3 length: 14 amino acids.

Written as DNA, the CDR3 is TGTGCCAGCAGCTCCCCTATTGCGGGAGGGCCCATCGAGCAGTACTTC. It specifies CASSSPIAGGPIEQYF. This chain connects TRBV7-6 to TRBJ2-7; 9 positions match TRBD2. The V segment lost 4 bases and the J segment 6 bases; nucleotides outside the gene matches: 13. This CDR3 region has 16 residues. The V gene's germline CDR1 is SGHVS and CDR2 FNYEAQ. Looking up the rest from reference TRBV7-6 and TRBJ2-7 gives the full variable domain: GAGVSQSPRYKVTKRGQDVALRCDPISGHVSLYWYRQALGQGPEFLTYFNYEAQQDKSGLPNDRFSAERPEGSISTLTIQRTEQRDSAMYRCASSSPIAGGPIEQYFGPGTRLTVT.